This T cell receptor beta chain derives from a study of blood T cell repertoires in COVID-19. At the level of the study: Spain, Italy and the United States supplied samples that represented acute and convalescent COVID-19. Nucleic acid was either cDNA or gDNA, and it came from T cells, B-cell-depleted T cells, or PBMCs.

In the authors' workflow: For nucleated cells, counts were estimated from reference gene primer amplification. Data came from immunoSEQ multiplex PCR; TCRdb stores just in-frame clones and leaves some out. From that table come the V and J calls and clone size; the DNA was used to work out D and trimming. The profile shows tens of thousands of clones, around 82% of them singletons. The CDR3 has 15 residues. V dropped 4 bases and J dropped 6; count of bases not matched to a gene: 10. CDR1 is SGHDT, CDR2 YYEEEE, per germline. The source of this sequence is a human donor in a cohort sampled during active COVID-19. The rearrangement joins TRBV5-6 to TRBJ2-3; 8 bases line up with TRBD2. Sequenced material: peripheral blood. The CDR3 DNA sequence: TGTGCCAGCAGCGCCTTTGGGCGGGGGGTCGATACGCAGTATTTT. This codes for CASSAFGRGVDTQYF.